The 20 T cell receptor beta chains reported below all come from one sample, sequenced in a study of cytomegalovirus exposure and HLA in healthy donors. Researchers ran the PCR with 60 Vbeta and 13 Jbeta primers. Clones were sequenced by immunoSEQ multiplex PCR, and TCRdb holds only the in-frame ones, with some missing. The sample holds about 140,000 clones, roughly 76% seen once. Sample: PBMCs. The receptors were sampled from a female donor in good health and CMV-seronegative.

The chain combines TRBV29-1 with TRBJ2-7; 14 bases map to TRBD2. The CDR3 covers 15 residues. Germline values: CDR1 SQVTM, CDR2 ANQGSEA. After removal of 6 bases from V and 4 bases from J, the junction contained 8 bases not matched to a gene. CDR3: CSVEGLAGVVYEQYF. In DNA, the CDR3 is TGCAGCGTGGAGGGACTAGCGGGAGTTGTGTACGAGCAGTACTTC.

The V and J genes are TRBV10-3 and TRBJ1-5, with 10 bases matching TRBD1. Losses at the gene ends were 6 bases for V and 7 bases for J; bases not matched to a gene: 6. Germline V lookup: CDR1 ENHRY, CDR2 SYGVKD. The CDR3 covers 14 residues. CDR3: CAIRGTGEGQPQHF. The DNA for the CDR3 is TGTGCCATCAGGGGGACAGGGGAAGGACAGCCCCAGCATTTT.

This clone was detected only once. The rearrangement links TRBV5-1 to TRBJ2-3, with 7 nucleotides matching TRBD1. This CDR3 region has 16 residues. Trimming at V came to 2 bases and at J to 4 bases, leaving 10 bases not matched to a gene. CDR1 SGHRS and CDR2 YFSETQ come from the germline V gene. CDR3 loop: CASSLSVDRMADTQYF. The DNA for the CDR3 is TGCGCCAGCAGCTTAAGCGTGGACAGGATGGCAGATACGCAGTATTTT. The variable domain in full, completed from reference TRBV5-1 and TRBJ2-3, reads KAGVTQTPRYLIKTRGQQVTLSCSPISGHRSVSWYQQTPGQGLQFLFEYFSETQRNKGNFPGRFSGRQFSNSRSEMNVSTLELGDSALYLCASSLSVDRMADTQYFGPGTRLTVL.

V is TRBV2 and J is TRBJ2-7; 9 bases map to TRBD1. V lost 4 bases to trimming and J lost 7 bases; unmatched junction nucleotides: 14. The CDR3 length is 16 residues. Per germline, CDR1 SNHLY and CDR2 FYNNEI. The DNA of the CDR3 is TGTGCCAGCAGTGGGAGGACAGGGGCTTTAAGAGGAGAGCAGTACTTC. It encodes CASSGRTGALRGEQYF.

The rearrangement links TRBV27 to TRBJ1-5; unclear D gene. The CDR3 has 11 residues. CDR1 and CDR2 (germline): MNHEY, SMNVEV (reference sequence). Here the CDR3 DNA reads TGTACGGCGGGGAACAATCAGCCCCAGCATTTT. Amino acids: CTAGNNQPQHF.

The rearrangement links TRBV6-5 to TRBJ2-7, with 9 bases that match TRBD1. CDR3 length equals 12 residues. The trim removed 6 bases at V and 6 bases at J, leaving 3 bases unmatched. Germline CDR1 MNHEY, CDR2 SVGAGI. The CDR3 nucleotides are TGTGCCAGCAGGGGACAGGGCGGCGAGCAGTACTTC. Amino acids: CASRGQGGEQYF.

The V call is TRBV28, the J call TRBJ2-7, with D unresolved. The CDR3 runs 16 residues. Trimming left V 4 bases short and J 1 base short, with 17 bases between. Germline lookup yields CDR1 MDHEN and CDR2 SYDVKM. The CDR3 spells CASSSPAGGLSYEQYF. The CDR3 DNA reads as TGTGCCAGCAGTTCTCCGGCAGGTGGGCTTTCCTACGAGCAGTACTTC. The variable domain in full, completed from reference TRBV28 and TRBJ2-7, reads DVKVTQSSRYLVKRTGEKVFLECVQDMDHENMFWYRQDPGLGLRLIYFSYDVKMKEKGDIPEGYSVSREKKERFSLILESASTNQTSMYLCASSSPAGGLSYEQYFGPGTRLTVT.

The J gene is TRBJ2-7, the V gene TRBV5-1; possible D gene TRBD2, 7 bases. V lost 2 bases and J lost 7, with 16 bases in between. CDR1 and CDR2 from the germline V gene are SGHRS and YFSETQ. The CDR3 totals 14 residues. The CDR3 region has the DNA TGCGCCAGCAGCTTAGGGGGAGGGCCGGGGGAGCAGTACTTC. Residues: CASSLGGGPGEQYF.

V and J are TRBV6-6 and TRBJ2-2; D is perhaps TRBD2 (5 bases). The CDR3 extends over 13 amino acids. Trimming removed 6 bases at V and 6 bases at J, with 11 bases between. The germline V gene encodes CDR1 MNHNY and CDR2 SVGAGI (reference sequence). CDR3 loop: CASSTNSAGELFF. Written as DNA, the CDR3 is TGTGCCAGCAGCACTAATAGCGCCGGGGAGCTGTTTTTT.

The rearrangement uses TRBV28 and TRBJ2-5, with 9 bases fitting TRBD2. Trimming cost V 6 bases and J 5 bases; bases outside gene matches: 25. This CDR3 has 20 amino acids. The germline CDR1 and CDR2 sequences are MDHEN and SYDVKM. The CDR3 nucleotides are TGTGCCAGCAGCCCGAACGCAGGGAAAGCGGGAGGCTCGAGTAGGGAGACCCAGTACTTC. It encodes CASSPNAGKAGGSSRETQYF.

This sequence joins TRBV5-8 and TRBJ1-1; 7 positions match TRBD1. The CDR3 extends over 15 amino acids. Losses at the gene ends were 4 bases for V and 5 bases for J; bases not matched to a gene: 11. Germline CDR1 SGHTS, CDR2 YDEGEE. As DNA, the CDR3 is TGTGCCAGCAGCCCCCGGGCAGGGGGAGGTACTGAAGCTTTCTTT. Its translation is CASSPRAGGGTEAFF.

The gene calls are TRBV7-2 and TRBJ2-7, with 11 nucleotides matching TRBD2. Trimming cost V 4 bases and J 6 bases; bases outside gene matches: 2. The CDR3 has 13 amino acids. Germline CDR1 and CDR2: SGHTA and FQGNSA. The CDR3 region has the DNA TGTGCCAGCAGCTCCGGGACTAGCGGCGAGCAGTACTTC. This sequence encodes CASSSGTSGEQYF.

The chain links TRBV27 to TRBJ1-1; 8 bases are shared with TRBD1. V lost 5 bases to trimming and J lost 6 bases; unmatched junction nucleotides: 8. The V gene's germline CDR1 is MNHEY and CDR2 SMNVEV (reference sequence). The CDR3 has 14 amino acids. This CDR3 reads CASSLHSQGAEAFF. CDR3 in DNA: TGTGCCAGCAGTCTACACTCACAGGGGGCTGAAGCTTTCTTT.

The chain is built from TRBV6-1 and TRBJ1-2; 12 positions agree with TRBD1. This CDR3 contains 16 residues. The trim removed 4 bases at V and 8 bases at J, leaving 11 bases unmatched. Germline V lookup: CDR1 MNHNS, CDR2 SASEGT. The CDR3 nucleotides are TGTGCCAGCAGTGTGGGGATGGGACAGGGGGCTGAGGGCTACACCTTC. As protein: CASSVGMGQGAEGYTF.

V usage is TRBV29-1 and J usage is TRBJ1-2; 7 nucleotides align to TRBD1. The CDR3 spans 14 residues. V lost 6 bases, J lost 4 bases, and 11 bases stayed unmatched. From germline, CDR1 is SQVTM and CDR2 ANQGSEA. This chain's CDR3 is CSVPLSRGTYGYTF. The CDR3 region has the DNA TGCAGCGTACCACTAAGCAGGGGGACCTATGGCTACACCTTC.

CDR3 in DNA: TGTGCCAGCAGCTTCACTAGCGGGACAACCTACGAGCAGTACTTC. This translates into CASSFTSGTTYEQYF. V gene TRBV5-5 combines with J gene TRBJ2-7, with 10 bases fitting TRBD2. Looked up from germline, CDR1 is SGHKS and CDR2 is YYEKEE (reference sequence). This CDR3 spans 15 amino acids. V lost 2 bases, J lost 2 bases, and 4 bases stayed unmatched.

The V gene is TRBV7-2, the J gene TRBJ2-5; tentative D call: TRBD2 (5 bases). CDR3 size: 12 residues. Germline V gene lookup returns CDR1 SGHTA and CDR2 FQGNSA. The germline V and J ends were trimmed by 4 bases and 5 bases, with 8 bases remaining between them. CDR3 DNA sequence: TGTGCCAGCAGCTCTAGCCATGAGACCCAGTACTTC. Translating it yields CASSSSHETQYF.

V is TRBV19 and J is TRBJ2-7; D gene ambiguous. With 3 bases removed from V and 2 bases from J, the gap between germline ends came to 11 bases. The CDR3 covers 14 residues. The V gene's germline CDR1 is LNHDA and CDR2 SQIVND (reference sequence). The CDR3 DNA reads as TGTGCCAGTAGTATGTGGCCAGAAGCCTACGAGCAGTACTTC. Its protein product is CASSMWPEAYEQYF.

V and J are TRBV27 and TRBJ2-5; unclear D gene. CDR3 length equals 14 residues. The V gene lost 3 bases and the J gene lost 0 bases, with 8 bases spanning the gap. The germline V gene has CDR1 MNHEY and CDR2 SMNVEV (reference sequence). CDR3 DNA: TGTGCCAGCAGTTTCCCGCAGTACCAAGAGACCCAGTACTTC. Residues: CASSFPQYQETQYF.

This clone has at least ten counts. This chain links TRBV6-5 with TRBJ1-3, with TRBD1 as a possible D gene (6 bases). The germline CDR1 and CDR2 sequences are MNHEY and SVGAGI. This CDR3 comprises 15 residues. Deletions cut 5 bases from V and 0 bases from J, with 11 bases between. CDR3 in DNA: TGTGCCAGCAGTGCCACAGGGAACTCTGGAAACACCATATATTTT. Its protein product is CASSATGNSGNTIYF.